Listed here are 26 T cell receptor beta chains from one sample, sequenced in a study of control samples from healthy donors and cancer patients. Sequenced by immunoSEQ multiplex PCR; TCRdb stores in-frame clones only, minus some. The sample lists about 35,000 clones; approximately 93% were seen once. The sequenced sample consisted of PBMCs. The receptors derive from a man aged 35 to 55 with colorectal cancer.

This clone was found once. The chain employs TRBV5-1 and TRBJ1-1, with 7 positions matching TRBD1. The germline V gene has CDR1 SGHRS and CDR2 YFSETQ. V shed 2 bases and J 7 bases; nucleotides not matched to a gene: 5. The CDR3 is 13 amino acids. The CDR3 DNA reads TGCGCCAGCAGCTTTGACAGGGAAAGTGAAGCTTTCTTT. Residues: CASSFDRESEAFF.

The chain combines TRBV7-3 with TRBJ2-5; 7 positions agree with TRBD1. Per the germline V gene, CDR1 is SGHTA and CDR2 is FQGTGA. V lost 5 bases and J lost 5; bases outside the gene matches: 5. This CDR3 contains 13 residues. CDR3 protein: CASSPDRVETQYF. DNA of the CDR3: TGTGCCAGCAGCCCCGACAGGGTCGAGACCCAGTACTTC.

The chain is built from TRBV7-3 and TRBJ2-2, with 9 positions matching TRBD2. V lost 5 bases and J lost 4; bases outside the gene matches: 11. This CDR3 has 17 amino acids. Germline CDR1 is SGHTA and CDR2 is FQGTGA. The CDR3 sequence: CASSTSALAGFTGELFF. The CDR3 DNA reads TGTGCCAGCAGCACCTCGGCTCTAGCGGGGTTCACCGGGGAGCTGTTTTTT.

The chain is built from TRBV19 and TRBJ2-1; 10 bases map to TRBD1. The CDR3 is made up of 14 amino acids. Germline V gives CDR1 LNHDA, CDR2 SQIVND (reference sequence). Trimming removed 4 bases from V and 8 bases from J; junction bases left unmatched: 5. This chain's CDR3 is CASSRGQGLDEQFF. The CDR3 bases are TGTGCCAGTAGTAGGGGACAGGGGTTGGATGAGCAGTTCTTC.

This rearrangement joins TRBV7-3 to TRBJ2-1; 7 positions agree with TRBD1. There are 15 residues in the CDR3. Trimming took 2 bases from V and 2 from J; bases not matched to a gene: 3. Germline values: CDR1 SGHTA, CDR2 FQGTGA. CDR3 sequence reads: CASSLQGVAYNEQFF. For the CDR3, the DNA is TGTGCCAGCAGCTTACAGGGGGTGGCCTACAATGAGCAGTTCTTC.

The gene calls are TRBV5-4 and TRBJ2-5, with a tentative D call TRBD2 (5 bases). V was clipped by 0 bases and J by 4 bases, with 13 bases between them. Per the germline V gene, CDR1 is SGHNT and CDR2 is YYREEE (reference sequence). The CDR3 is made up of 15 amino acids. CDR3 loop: CASSLDGVEGETQYF. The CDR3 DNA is TGTGCCAGCAGCTTGGACGGGGTGGAAGGAGAGACCCAGTACTTC. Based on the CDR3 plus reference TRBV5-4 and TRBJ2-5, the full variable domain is ETGVTQSPTHLIKTRGQQVTLRCSSQSGHNTVSWYQQALGQGPQFIFQYYREEENGRGNFPPRFSGLQFPNYSSELNVNALELDDSALYLCASSLDGVEGETQYFGPGTRLLVL.

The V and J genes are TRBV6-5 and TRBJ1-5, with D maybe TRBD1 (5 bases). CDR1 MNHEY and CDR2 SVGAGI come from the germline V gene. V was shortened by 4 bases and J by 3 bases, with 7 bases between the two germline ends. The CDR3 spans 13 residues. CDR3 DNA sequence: TGTGCCAGCAGTTGGGGCGACAATCAGCCCCAGCATTTT. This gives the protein CASSWGDNQPQHF.

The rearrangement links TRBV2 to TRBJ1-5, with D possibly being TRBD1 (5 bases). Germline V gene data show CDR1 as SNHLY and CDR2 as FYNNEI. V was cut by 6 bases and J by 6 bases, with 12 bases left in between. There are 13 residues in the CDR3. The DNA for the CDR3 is TGTGCCAGCAGCCAGGGCTCCGGTCAGCCCCAGCATTTT. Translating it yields CASSQGSGQPQHF. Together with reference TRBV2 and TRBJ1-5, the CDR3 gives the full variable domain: EPEVTQTPSHQVTQMGQEVILRCVPISNHLYFYWYRQILGQKVEFLVSFYNNEISEKSEIFDDQFSVERPDGSNFTLKIRSTKLEDSAMYFCASSQGSGQPQHFGDGTRLSIL.

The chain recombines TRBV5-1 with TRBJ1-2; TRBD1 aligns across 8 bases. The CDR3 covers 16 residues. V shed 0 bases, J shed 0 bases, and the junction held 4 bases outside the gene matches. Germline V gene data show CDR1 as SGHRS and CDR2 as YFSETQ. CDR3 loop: CASSLGGTGPNYGYTF. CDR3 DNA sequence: TGCGCCAGCAGCTTGGGGGGGACAGGTCCTAACTATGGCTACACCTTC.

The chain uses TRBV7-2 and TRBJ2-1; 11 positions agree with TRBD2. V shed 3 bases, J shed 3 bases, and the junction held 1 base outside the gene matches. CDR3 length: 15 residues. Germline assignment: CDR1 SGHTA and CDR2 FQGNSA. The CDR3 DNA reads TGTGCCAGCAGCTTGGGACTAGCGGTCTACAATGAGCAGTTCTTC. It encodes CASSLGLAVYNEQFF.

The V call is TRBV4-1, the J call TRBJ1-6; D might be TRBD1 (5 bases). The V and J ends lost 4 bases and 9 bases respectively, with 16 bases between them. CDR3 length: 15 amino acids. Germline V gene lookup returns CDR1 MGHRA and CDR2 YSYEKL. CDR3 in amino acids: CASSRYEGDGSPLHF. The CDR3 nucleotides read TGCGCCAGCAGCCGGTACGAAGGGGATGGTTCACCCCTCCACTTT.

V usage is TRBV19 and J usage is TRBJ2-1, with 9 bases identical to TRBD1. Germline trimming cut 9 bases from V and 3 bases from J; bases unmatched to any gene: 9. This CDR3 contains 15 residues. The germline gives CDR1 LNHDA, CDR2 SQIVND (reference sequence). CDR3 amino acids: CARPLQGALYNEQFF. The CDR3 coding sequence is TGTGCCAGGCCCTTACAGGGGGCCCTCTACAATGAGCAGTTCTTC.

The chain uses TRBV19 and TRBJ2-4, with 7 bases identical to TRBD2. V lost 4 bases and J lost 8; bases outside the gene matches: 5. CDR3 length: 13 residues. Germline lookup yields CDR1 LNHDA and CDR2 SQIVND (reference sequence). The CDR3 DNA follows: TGTGCCAGTAGTACCCCTGGGGGGGACATTCAGTACTTC. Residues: CASSTPGGDIQYF.

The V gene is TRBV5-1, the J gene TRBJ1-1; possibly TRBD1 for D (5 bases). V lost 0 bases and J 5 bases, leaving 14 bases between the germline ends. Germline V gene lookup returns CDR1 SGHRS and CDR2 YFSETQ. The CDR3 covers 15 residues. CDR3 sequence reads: CASSLESGSTTEAFF. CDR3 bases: TGCGCCAGCAGCTTGGAGTCAGGGAGTACGACTGAAGCTTTCTTT.

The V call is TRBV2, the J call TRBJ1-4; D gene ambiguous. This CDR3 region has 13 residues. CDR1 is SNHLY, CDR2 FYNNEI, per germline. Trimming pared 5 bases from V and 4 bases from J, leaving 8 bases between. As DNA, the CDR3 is TGTGCCAGCAGTTACACGGTTAATGAAAAACTGTTTTTT. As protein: CASSYTVNEKLFF.

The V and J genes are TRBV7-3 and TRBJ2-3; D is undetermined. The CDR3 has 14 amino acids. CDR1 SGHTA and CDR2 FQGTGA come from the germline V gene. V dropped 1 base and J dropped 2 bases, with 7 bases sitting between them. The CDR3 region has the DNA TGTGCCAGCAGCTTAATGGCGATCACAGATACGCAGTATTTT. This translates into CASSLMAITDTQYF.

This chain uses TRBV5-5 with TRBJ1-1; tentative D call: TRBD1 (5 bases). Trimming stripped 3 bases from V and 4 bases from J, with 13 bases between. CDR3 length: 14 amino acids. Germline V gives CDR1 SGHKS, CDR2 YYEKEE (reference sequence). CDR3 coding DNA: TGTGCCAGCAGCTGGGACCCATCCGGCACTGAAGCTTTCTTT. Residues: CASSWDPSGTEAFF.

This chain's CDR3 is CASSSADRGRSKPQHF. The CDR3 coding sequence is TGTGCCAGCAGTTCCGCGGACAGGGGACGCAGTAAGCCCCAGCATTTT. The V gene is TRBV6-2 or TRBV6-3, the J gene TRBJ1-5; 9 nucleotides line up with TRBD1. Germline-derived CDR1 and CDR2 are MNHEY and SVGEGT. The CDR3 is 16 residues long. V was clipped by 4 bases and J by 8 bases; unmatched bases: 12.

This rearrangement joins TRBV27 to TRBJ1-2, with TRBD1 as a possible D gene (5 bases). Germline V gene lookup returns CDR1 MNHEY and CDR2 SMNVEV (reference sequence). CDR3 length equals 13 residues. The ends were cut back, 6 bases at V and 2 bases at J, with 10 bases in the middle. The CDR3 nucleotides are TGTGCCAGCAGCATCGGGGCCAACTATGGCTACACCTTC. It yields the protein CASSIGANYGYTF.

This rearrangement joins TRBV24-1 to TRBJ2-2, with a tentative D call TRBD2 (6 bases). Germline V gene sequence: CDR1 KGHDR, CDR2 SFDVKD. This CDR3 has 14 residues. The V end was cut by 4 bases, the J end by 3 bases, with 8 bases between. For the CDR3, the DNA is TGTGCCACCAGTGAGACGGGGGACACCGGGGAGCTGTTTTTT. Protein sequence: CATSETGDTGELFF.

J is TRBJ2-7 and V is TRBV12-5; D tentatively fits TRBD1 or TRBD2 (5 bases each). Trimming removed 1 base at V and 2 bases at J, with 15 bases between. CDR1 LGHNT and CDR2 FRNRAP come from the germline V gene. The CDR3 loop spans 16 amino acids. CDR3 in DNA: TGTGCTAGTGGTTTGGACTCTTTTGGGGACCCCTACGAGCAGTACTTC. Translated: CASGLDSFGDPYEQYF.

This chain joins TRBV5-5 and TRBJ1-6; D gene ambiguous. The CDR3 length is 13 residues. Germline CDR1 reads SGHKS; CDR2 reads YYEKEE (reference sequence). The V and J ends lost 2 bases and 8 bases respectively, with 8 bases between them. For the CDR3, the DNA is TGTGCCAGCAGCTTAGCAAGGGATTCACCCCTCCACTTT. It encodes CASSLARDSPLHF.

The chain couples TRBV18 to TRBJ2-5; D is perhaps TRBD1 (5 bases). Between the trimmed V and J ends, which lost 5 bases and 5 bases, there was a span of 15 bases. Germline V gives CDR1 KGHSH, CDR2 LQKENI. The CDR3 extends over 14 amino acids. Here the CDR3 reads CASSTLAGSETQYF. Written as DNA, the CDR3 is TGTGCCAGCTCAACATTGGCAGGGTCGGAGACCCAGTACTTC.

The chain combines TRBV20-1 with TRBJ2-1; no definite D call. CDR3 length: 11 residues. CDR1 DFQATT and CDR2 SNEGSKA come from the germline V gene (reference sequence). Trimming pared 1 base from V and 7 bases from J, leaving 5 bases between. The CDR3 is CSARVVNEQFF. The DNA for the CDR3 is TGCAGTGCTAGAGTAGTTAATGAGCAGTTCTTC.

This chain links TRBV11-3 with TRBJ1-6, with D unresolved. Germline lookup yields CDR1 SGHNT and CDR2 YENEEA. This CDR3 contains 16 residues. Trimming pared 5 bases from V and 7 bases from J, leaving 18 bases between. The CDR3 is CASSPDPTSRNSPLHF. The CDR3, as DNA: TGTGCCAGCAGCCCGGACCCCACCTCAAGGAATTCACCCCTCCACTTT.

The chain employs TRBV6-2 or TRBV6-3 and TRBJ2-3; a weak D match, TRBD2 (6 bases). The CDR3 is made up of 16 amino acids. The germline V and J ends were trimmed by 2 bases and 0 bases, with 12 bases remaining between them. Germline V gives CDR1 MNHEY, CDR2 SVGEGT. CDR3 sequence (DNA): TGTGCCAGCAGTTACGTCTGGGGGGAGAGCACAGATACGCAGTATTTT. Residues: CASSYVWGESTDTQYF.